Below, one TCR beta chain is given with its context. Its antigen is as yet unknown. Positive magnetic bead selection, which isolated the CD4+ and CD8+ cells, was followed by a flow cytometry check of purity. TCRdb's copy holds only in-frame clones and misses some; the assay was immunoSEQ multiplex PCR. This sample has some 20,000 clones, with approximately 83% found just once. The ends lost 10 bases at V and 4 bases at J; junction bases unmatched: 7. This CDR3 is built from 14 residues. The V gene's germline CDR1 is SNHLY and CDR2 FYNNEI. The data were taken from a study of somatic mutations in cytotoxic T cells in rheumatoid arthritis. Study results and caveats: There was no significant difference in CD8+ T-cell clonality between rheumatoid arthritis patients and age-matched healthy controls. Within 8 of 65 patients, the single biggest CD8+ clone made up more than 20% of CD8+ cells.

Sequencing was done on a sample of CD8+ T cells sorted from blood. This receptor was identified in an adult with rheumatoid arthritis. The chain combines TRBV2 with TRBJ1-1; 12 bases agree with TRBD1. For the CDR3, the DNA is TGTGCCACTGGGGACAGGGGGCTTGGCACTGAAGCTTTCTTT. It encodes CATGDRGLGTEAFF. The entire variable domain, with the rest obtained from reference TRBV2 and TRBJ1-1, is as follows: EPEVTQTPSHQVTQMGQEVILRCVPISNHLYFYWYRQILGQKVEFLVSFYNNEISEKSEIFDDQFSVERPDGSNFTLKIRSTKLEDSAMYFCATGDRGLGTEAFFGQGTRLTVV.